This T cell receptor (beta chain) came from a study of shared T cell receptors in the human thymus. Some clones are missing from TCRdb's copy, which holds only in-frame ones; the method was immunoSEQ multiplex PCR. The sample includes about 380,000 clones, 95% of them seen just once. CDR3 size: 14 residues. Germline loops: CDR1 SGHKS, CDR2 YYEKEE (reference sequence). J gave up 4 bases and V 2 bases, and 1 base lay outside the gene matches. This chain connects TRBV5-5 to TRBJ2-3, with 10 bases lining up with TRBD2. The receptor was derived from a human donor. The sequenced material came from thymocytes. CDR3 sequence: CASSFLAGADTQYF. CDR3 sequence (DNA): TGTGCCAGCAGCTTTCTAGCGGGAGCAGATACGCAGTATTTT.